A selection of T cell receptor beta chains follows, all from one sample in a study of T cell repertoires in cytomegalovirus infection. TCRdb fed the reads into MiXCR, producing one record per CDR3 protein. This sample has over 200,000 distinct CDR3 sequences, with roughly an eighth found just once. The material sequenced was PBMCs. All receptors come from a human donor in good health (CMV status not recorded). Some clones in this sample may be carry-over from other donors' samples. Both conserved end residues are part of each CDR3. D genes are given only for firm matches. Expanded clones are given a class, and other clones once, few, many or no size at all.

TRBJ2-3 | many | NA | TRBV29-1 | 12 | TGCAGCGTTGACCCTGGCACAGATACGCAGTATTTT | CSVDPGTDTQYF
TRBJ1-1 | many | TRBD1 | TRBV7-9 | 14 | TGTGCCAGCAGCGGACAGGGGGGGAACACTGAAGCTTTCTTT | CASSGQGGNTEAFF
TRBJ2-5 | few | NA | TRBV28 | 13 | TGTGCCAGCAGTTTTGGGGCCTTCAAGACCCAGTACTTC | CASSFGAFKTQYF
TRBJ2-3 | many | TRBD2 | TRBV28 | 14 | TGTGCCAGCAGGTCGGGAGGGCCAACAGATACGCAGTATTTT | CASRSGGPTDTQYF
TRBJ1-1 | many | NA | TRBV7-2 | 13 | TGTGCCAGCAGGTTCCAGGGTTTTACTGAAGCTTTCTTT | CASRFQGFTEAFF
TRBJ1-5 | NA | NA | TRBV29-1 | 13 | TGCAGCGTTGTATGGGAGAGCAATCAGCCCCAGCATTTT | CSVVWESNQPQHF
TRBJ2-7 | NA | TRBD1 | TRBV5-1 | 13 | TGCGCCAGCAGCGTAGGACAGGGGGGCGAGCAGTACTTC | CASSVGQGGEQYF
TRBJ2-2 | NA | NA | TRBV10-3 | 16 | TGTGCCATCAGCACCCCGAGCGGTCAAAACACCGGGGAGCTGTTTTTT | CAISTPSGQNTGELFF
TRBJ2-2 | few | TRBD1 | TRBV19 | 16 | TGTGCCAGTAGTCTTCCGGGACAGCCGAACACCGGGGAGCTGTTTTTT | CASSLPGQPNTGELFF
TRBJ2-3 | many | NA | TRBV7-2 | 16 | TGTGCCAGCAGTAGGTTGGGGGGTGTAGGCGCAGATACGCAGTATTTT | CASSRLGGVGADTQYF
TRBJ1-2 | few | TRBD1 | TRBV7-8 | 15 | TGTGCCAGCAGCTTAGCGGCAGGGGGAGGCTATGGCTACACCTTC | CASSLAAGGGYGYTF
TRBJ2-1 | few | NA | TRBV4-1 | 18 | TGCGCCAGCAGACTATACAGGGAGACCACTCCCATGAGAAATGAGCAGTTCTTC | CASRLYRETTPMRNEQFF
TRBJ2-5 | few | TRBD2 | TRBV9 | 14 | TGTGCCAGCAGCGAAATAGCGGGAGAAGGGACCCAGTACTTC | CASSEIAGEGTQYF
TRBJ2-7 | NA | TRBD2 | TRBV7-9 | 15 | TGTGCCAGCAGCTTACTAGCGGGGGGCCAATACGAGCAGTACTTC | CASSLLAGGQYEQYF
TRBJ1-4 | few | NA | TRBV7-4 | 15 | TGTGCCAGCAGCTTAGGACCGCTCGGTTGGGAAAAACTGTTTTTT | CASSLGPLGWEKLFF
TRBJ2-4 | NA | NA | TRBV29-1 | 13 | TGCAGCGTAGGGTCGCCTACAGGGAACATTCAGTACTTC | CSVGSPTGNIQYF